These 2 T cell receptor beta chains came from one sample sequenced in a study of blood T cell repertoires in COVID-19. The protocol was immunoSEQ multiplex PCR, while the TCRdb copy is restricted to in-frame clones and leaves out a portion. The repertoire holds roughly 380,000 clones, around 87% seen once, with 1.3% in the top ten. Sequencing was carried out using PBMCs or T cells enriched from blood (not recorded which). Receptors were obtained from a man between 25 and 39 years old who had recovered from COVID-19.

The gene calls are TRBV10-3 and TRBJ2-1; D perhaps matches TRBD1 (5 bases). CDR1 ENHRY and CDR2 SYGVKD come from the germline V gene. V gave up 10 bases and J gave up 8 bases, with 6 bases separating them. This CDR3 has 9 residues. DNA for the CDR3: TGTGCCAGGGGCTATGAGCAGTTCTTC. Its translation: CARGYEQFF.

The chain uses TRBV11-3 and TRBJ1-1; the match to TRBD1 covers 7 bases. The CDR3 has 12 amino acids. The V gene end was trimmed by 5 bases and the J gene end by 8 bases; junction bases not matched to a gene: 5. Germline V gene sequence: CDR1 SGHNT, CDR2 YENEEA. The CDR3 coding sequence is TGTGCCAGCAGCGCTCGACAGGGAGAAGCTTTCTTT. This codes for CASSARQGEAFF.